Listed below are T cell receptor beta chains from one sample, sequenced in a study of blood T cell repertoires in COVID-19. The repertoire was sequenced with immunoSEQ multiplex PCR; TCRdb's copy has only in-frame clones and lacks some. The sample yields roughly 250,000 clones, more than 75% seen once. What was sequenced was PBMCs or T cells enriched from blood (not recorded which). Receptor source: a woman in her thirties or forties with acute COVID-19. Each CDR3 is given without its conserved first and last residue. The order of the fields is V gene, clone size, CDR3 protein. Size values are once, few and many counts, or a class for expanded clones, and some rows have none.

>TRBV11-3|.
ASSSGTSGREGYEQY
>TRBV6-5|.
ASSPVGGFNQPQH
>TRBV30|.
AWSPPRGAKNIQY
>TRBV2|.
ASNVQRGDTQY
>TRBV6-2/TRBV6-3|.
ASSYYGATGNQPQH
>TRBV6-2/TRBV6-3|.
ASSSSTAESYNEQF
>TRBV2|.
ASSEMYGRGEQY
>TRBV5-1|.
ASSLSEGGYT
>TRBV11-2|.
ASSVRDYIY
>TRBV29-1|.
SGSGHLNTEAF
>TRBV19|.
ASTPAQGAITEAF
>TRBV27|.
ASSLSPADGYT
>TRBV7-9|.
ASSLADRSYGYT
>TRBV7-2|.
ASSPALSNYGYT
>TRBV5-1|.
ASRKEVDEQF
>TRBV9|.
ASSVVGGETQY
>TRBV3-1/TRBV3-2|.
ASSQAVNYGYT
>TRBV5-1|once
ASSYHQGPNQPQH
>TRBV3-1/TRBV3-2|.
ASSLRGSYEQY
>TRBV19|.
ASSPDRNYEQY
>TRBV15|.
ATSEDRYSNQPQH
>TRBV4-1|.
ASSQGLRNTEAF
>TRBV27|.
ASRPLAVLHNEQF
>TRBV5-1|.
ASSQAGSYGEKLF
>TRBV7-9|.
ASSFTGQSSEAF
>TRBV5-8|.
ASSFPGRLNHNYGYT
>TRBV7-9|once
ASSPGQASADTQY
>TRBV6-5|.
ASSPKSYSNQPQH
>TRBV21-1|.
ASRKGQGMDYGYT
>TRBV30|.
AWGTGNNSPLH
>TRBV14|.
ASSQANQGTGELF
>TRBV30|.
AWSVYSSNQPQH
>TRBV2|.
ASSEARGNTIY
>TRBV25-1|.
ASESGISYNEQF
>TRBV6-5|few
ASSQRQGFNYGYT
>TRBV4-3|.
ASSRGQGNTEAF
>TRBV9|.
ASSVGRLSSDEQY
>TRBV3-1/TRBV3-2|once
ASEGRDRGHTEAF
>TRBV28|.
ASSSPPSTSQRQF
>TRBV9|.
ASSVEGTSLNEQF
>TRBV3-1/TRBV3-2|.
ASRRQSSGNTIY
>TRBV14|.
ASSRQFNEKLF
>TRBV19|.
ASRQRRNEKLF
>TRBV4-2|.
ASSLTSGGDNEQF
>TRBV10-3|.
AISESLDREQF
>TRBV29-1|.
SVESTGGYEQY
>TRBV7-2|once
ASRAGPNQPQH
>TRBV7-8|few
ASSLVAGGRAGELF
>TRBV5-1|.
ASSLGGDQPQH
>TRBV27|.
ASSFSGSPNQPQH
>TRBV6-6|.
ASSPRLNRLAGGKGDTQY
>TRBV11-3|once
ASSLGAGKTQY